These 29 T cell receptor beta chains were sequenced from one sample in a study of shared clonotypes between healthy human individuals (dated by TCRdb to about 2020). Library preparation was by the immunoSEQ multiplex PCR assay. Not all clones reach the TCRdb copy of this immuneACCESS table, which keeps in-frame sequences only. Checked studies attribute under half of the gap to unresolved V genes and leave the rest unexplained. The sample contains under 1,100,000 clones, 75% of them found a single time. The ten largest clones capture over 1.3% of the sample. The source material was memory CD4+ T cells sorted from blood. This specimen's cell subset or site label, per the study, means: CD45RA-negative fraction. Receptors originate from a young man in good health.

The rearrangement uses TRBV25-1 and TRBJ2-1, with D possibly TRBD2 on 6 matching bases. Germline V gene sequence: CDR1 MGHDK, CDR2 SYGVNS. V was cut by 3 bases and J by 0 bases, with 15 bases left in between. This CDR3 is 17 amino acids long. For the CDR3, the DNA is TGTGCCAGCAGTGACCCGAGGGACTTTAGCTCCTACAATGAGCAGTTCTTC. Translation: CASSDPRDFSSYNEQFF.

With respect to this clone: A clone one base away is much larger, so this may be a read error. This specimen includes other DNA sequences encoding the same CDR3. V usage is TRBV7-2 and J usage is TRBJ2-6; D gene uncertain. Germline CDR1 reads SGHTA; CDR2 reads FQGNSA. Deletions cut 2 bases from V and 0 bases from J, with 2 bases between. This CDR3 region has 14 residues. CDR3 amino acids: CASSLSSGANVLTF. The CDR3 nucleotides read TGTGCCAGCAGCTTAAGCTCTGGGGCCAACGTCCTGACTTTC.

The chain has TRBV30 and TRBJ2-7; tentatively, D is TRBD1 or TRBD2 (5 bases each). The CDR3 covers 11 residues. V lost 4 bases, J lost 5 bases, and 9 bases lay in between. The germline gives CDR1 GTSNPN, CDR2 SVGIG (reference sequence). CDR3 sequence: CAWKTGHEQYF. The CDR3, as DNA: TGTGCCTGGAAAACGGGACACGAGCAGTACTTC. The whole variable domain, filled in from reference TRBV30 and TRBJ2-7, reads SQTIHQWPATLVQPVGSPLSLECTVEGTSNPNLYWYRQAAGRGLQLLFYSVGIGQISSEVPQNLSASRPQDRQFILSSKKLLLSDSGFYLCAWKTGHEQYFGPGTRLTVT.

V usage is TRBV5-6 and J usage is TRBJ1-2, with 7 positions matching TRBD1. Germline V gene lookup returns CDR1 SGHDT and CDR2 YYEEEE. J lost 3 bases, V lost 1 base, and 6 bases had no gene match. This CDR3 spans 15 amino acids. The CDR3 loop reads CASSLQDRIYYGYTF. DNA of the CDR3: TGTGCCAGCAGCTTGCAGGACAGGATCTACTATGGCTACACCTTC.

The chain has TRBV5-4 and TRBJ2-4, with 15 nucleotides matching TRBD2. CDR1 and CDR2 from the germline V gene are SGHNT and YYREEE (reference sequence). J lost 3 bases, V lost 4 bases, and 11 bases had no gene match. The CDR3 loop spans 19 amino acids. CDR3 in amino acids: CASSAGTSGRRSIKNIQYF. The CDR3 DNA reads as TGTGCCAGCAGCGCCGGGACTAGCGGGAGGAGGAGTATCAAAAACATTCAGTACTTC.

The chain carries TRBV6-5 and TRBJ2-7; maybe TRBD1 (6 bases). The CDR3 length is 13 residues. The germline V gene has CDR1 MNHEY and CDR2 SVGAGI. V lost 1 base, J lost 6 bases, and 10 bases lay in between. The CDR3 loop is CASSYLGAGEQYF. The CDR3 region has the DNA TGTGCCAGCAGTTACTTGGGGGCGGGCGAGCAGTACTTC.

The rearrangement links TRBV15 to TRBJ2-1; 8 bases map to TRBD1. Per germline, CDR1 LNHNV and CDR2 YYDKDF (reference sequence). V shed 5 bases, J shed 2 bases, and the junction held 8 bases outside the gene matches. The CDR3 has 16 amino acids. The CDR3 DNA reads as TGTGCCACCAGCCCCGTGGCAGGGGGCCCCTACAATGAGCAGTTCTTC. Translating it yields CATSPVAGGPYNEQFF.

This clone was counted between two and nine times. The chain combines TRBV7-9 with TRBJ2-7; D might be TRBD1 (6 bases). Germline assignment: CDR1 SEHNR and CDR2 FQNEAQ (reference sequence). V was trimmed by 3 bases and J by 2 bases, leaving 14 bases between them. The CDR3 contains 15 residues. In DNA, the CDR3 is TGTGCCAGCAGCTTTCAACAGGGTACGACCTACGAGCAGTACTTC. Its translation is CASSFQQGTTYEQYF.

This chain connects TRBV6-1 to TRBJ2-1; TRBD2 matches 9 bases. The V gene's germline CDR1 is MNHNS and CDR2 SASEGT. The junction had 13 bases not matched to a gene; V was cut back by 4 bases and J by 0 bases. CDR3 length: 19 residues. The CDR3 DNA is TGTGCCAGCAGTGCCTCCGGCCTAGCGGGACGCAGCTCCTACAATGAGCAGTTCTTC. Its protein product is CASSASGLAGRSSYNEQFF.

The chain is built from TRBV2 and TRBJ1-1; D may be TRBD1 (5 bases). Looked up from germline, CDR1 is SNHLY and CDR2 is FYNNEI. V shed 4 bases and J shed 1 base, with 10 bases lying between them. CDR3 length equals 14 residues. The CDR3 sequence: CASSAQGTNTEAFF. Here the CDR3 DNA reads TGTGCCAGCAGTGCTCAGGGAACGAACACTGAAGCTTTCTTT.

The rearrangement links TRBV2 to TRBJ2-6, with unresolved D. The CDR3 runs 18 residues. Trimming pared 6 bases from V and 0 bases from J, leaving 18 bases between. CDR1 and CDR2 (germline): SNHLY, FYNNEI. In DNA, the CDR3 is TGTGCCAGCAGCCGCCTGGGGTTGCTGAGCTCTGGGGCCAACGTCCTGACTTTC. Its protein product is CASSRLGLLSSGANVLTF. The full variable domain, in which reference TRBV2 and TRBJ2-6 provide the parts outside the CDR3, is EPEVTQTPSHQVTQMGQEVILRCVPISNHLYFYWYRQILGQKVEFLVSFYNNEISEKSEIFDDQFSVERPDGSNFTLKIRSTKLEDSAMYFCASSRLGLLSSGANVLTFGAGSRLTVL.

The chain uses TRBV7-2 and TRBJ1-6; no reliable D call. CDR1 SGHTA and CDR2 FQGNSA come from the germline V gene. The CDR3 is made up of 12 amino acids. The ends were cut back, 1 base at V and 12 bases at J, with 7 bases in the middle. CDR3 bases: TGTGCCAGCAGCTTAGAACAGAAACCCCTCCACTTT. Protein product: CASSLEQKPLHF.

This chain uses TRBV28 with TRBJ1-5, with 9 bases identical to TRBD1. Unmatched junction bases numbered 4, after V lost 6 bases and J lost 4 bases. Germline V CDR1 and CDR2: MDHEN, SYDVKM. The length of the CDR3 is 14 residues. The CDR3 DNA is TGTGCCAGCAGGGCTGGGACAGGGAATCAGCCCCAGCATTTT. Its translation is CASRAGTGNQPQHF.

The chain uses TRBV5-1 and TRBJ2-3, with a possible D match to TRBD2 (5 bases). The CDR3 contains 14 residues. V lost 4 bases, J lost 0 bases, and 9 bases lay in between. CDR1 is SGHRS and CDR2 is YFSETQ in the germline V gene. CDR3: CASSIGGSTDTQYF. The CDR3 DNA sequence: TGCGCCAGCAGCATTGGCGGGAGCACAGATACGCAGTATTTT.

The chain carries TRBV7-9 and TRBJ1-2, with D unresolved. Trimming took off 2 bases at V and 3 bases at J, with 7 bases between the two ends. Germline V gene sequence: CDR1 SEHNR, CDR2 FQNEAQ (reference sequence). The CDR3 has 13 residues. DNA of the CDR3: TGTGCCAGCAGCTTAAACAAAGACTATGGCTACACCTTC. It is translated as CASSLNKDYGYTF.

Only a few counts were recorded for this clone. The V call is TRBV10-3, the J call TRBJ1-4; no firm D call. Germline CDR1 and CDR2: ENHRY and SYGVKD. The CDR3 is 14 residues long. Trimming took 4 bases from V and 1 from J, leaving 7 bases between them. The CDR3 DNA is TGTGCCATCAGTGCGACGGAAACTAATGAAAAACTGTTTTTT. Translating it yields CAISATETNEKLFF.

This chain links TRBV11-1 with TRBJ2-5; 7 nucleotides align to TRBD1. The germline V gene has CDR1 SGHAT and CDR2 FQDESV (reference sequence). With V trimmed by 5 bases and J by 7 bases, 10 bases remained unmatched. This CDR3 is built from 14 residues. The CDR3 sequence: CASSRTGEMGTQYF. The CDR3 bases are TGTGCCAGCAGCCGGACAGGAGAAATGGGGACCCAGTACTTC.

The rearrangement uses TRBV6-5 and TRBJ2-1; perhaps D is TRBD1 or TRBD2 (6 bases each). There are 16 residues in the CDR3. The germline V gene encodes CDR1 MNHEY and CDR2 SVGAGI. Between the trimmed V and J ends, which lost 0 bases and 7 bases, there was a span of 16 bases. The CDR3 reads CASSYSNGRGGNEQFF. For the CDR3, the DNA is TGTGCCAGCAGTTACTCGAACGGGAGAGGGGGGAATGAGCAGTTCTTC.

This clone was recorded a few times. The V call is TRBV6-4, the J call TRBJ2-4; D is undetermined. Trimming stripped 7 bases from V and 5 bases from J, with 6 bases between. The CDR3 totals 11 residues. The V gene's germline CDR1 is MRHNA and CDR2 SNTAGT. CDR3 loop: CASTLENIQYF. DNA of the CDR3: TGTGCCAGCACCCTCGAAAACATTCAGTACTTC.

V usage is TRBV5-1 and J usage is TRBJ1-1; a weak D match, TRBD1 (6 bases). The germline gives CDR1 SGHRS, CDR2 YFSETQ. The CDR3 runs 16 residues. The V and J ends lost 2 bases and 5 bases respectively, with 19 bases between them. In nucleotides, the CDR3 is TGCGCCAGCAGCTTCTCCCCCGGGGGGGCGCGTACTGAAGCTTTCTTT. Translation gives CASSFSPGGARTEAFF.

Turning to this clone: Other DNA sequences in the sample encode the same CDR3. This rearrangement joins TRBV5-4 to TRBJ1-5, with a weak D call TRBD1 (6 bases). Germline CDR1 reads SGHNT; CDR2 reads YYREEE (reference sequence). CDR3 length: 15 residues. The germline V and J ends were trimmed by 2 bases and 2 bases, with 11 bases remaining between them. This chain's CDR3 is CASSLGGSGNQPQHF. The CDR3 nucleotides are TGTGCCAGCAGCTTAGGGGGTTCCGGCAATCAGCCCCAGCATTTT.

This clone was counted a single time. This chain links TRBV5-1 with TRBJ2-1, with D possibly matching TRBD1 (6 bases). V was cut by 5 bases and J by 5 bases, with 14 bases left in between. The CDR3 covers 14 residues. From germline, CDR1 is SGHRS and CDR2 YFSETQ. CDR3: CASSRQEGNNEQFF. The CDR3 DNA is TGCGCCAGCAGTAGACAGGAAGGAAACAATGAGCAGTTCTTC. Based on the CDR3 plus reference TRBV5-1 and TRBJ2-1, the full variable domain is KAGVTQTPRYLIKTRGQQVTLSCSPISGHRSVSWYQQTPGQGLQFLFEYFSETQRNKGNFPGRFSGRQFSNSRSEMNVSTLELGDSALYLCASSRQEGNNEQFFGPGTRLTVL.

The chain combines TRBV6-1 with TRBJ1-6, with TRBD1 identical over 9 bases. Trimming cost V 0 bases and J 1 base; bases outside gene matches: 7. This CDR3 comprises 19 residues. Per the germline V gene, CDR1 is MNHNS and CDR2 is SASEGT. The CDR3 is CASSEAVGQGSSYNSPLHF. CDR3 nucleotides: TGTGCCAGCAGTGAAGCGGTAGGACAGGGGAGTTCCTATAATTCACCCCTCCACTTT.

The V gene is TRBV15, the J gene TRBJ2-2; the match to TRBD2 covers 7 bases. Trimming at V came to 4 bases and at J to 4 bases, leaving 6 bases not matched to a gene. The CDR3 extends over 15 amino acids. Germline lookup yields CDR1 LNHNV and CDR2 YYDKDF (reference sequence). The CDR3 DNA is TGTGCCACCAGCAAAGGGGACTACTTCACCGGGGAGCTGTTTTTT. Protein product: CATSKGDYFTGELFF.

As to this clone: This same CDR3 is encoded by further DNA sequences in the sample. The chain has TRBV6-5 and TRBJ2-7; the match to TRBD1 covers 8 bases. The CDR3 is made up of 13 amino acids. Germline-derived CDR1 and CDR2 are MNHEY and SVGAGI. V shed 5 bases, J shed 3 bases, and the junction held 3 bases outside the gene matches. The CDR3 loop reads CASSRDRGYEQYF. The CDR3 DNA is TGTGCCAGCAGTCGCGACAGGGGCTACGAGCAGTACTTC.

Written as DNA, the CDR3 is TGTGCCAGCAGCGCACAAGCGGGACAGGGGAACTATGGCTACACCTTC. Translated: CASSAQAGQGNYGYTF. This chain connects TRBV11-2 to TRBJ1-2, with 10 bases lining up with TRBD1. The CDR3 has 16 amino acids. Trimming cost V 5 bases and J 2 bases; bases outside gene matches: 8. Germline V gene data show CDR1 as SGHAT and CDR2 as FQNNGV.

The chain links TRBV7-2 to TRBJ2-1; D gene unclear. The germline CDR1 and CDR2 sequences are SGHTA and FQGNSA. V lost 6 bases and J lost 4, with 13 bases in between. This CDR3 contains 14 residues. The CDR3 region is CASRTTSPYNEQFF. The CDR3 nucleotides read TGTGCCAGCAGGACAACTTCTCCTTACAATGAGCAGTTCTTC.

This clone was observed a handful of times. The same CDR3 is also encoded by other DNA sequences in this sample. V usage is TRBV30 and J usage is TRBJ1-5; D ambiguous. The CDR3 spans 14 residues. Germline V lookup: CDR1 GTSNPN, CDR2 SVGIG (reference sequence). V lost 3 bases to trimming and J lost 0 bases, with 9 bases between them. Here the CDR3 DNA reads TGTGCCTGGAGCGCGGGGTCTAGCAATCAGCCCCAGCATTTT. Encoded protein: CAWSAGSSNQPQHF.

V is TRBV7-9 and J is TRBJ2-3; 9 positions agree with TRBD1. V shed 4 bases and J 4 bases; nucleotides not matched to a gene: 15. The germline V gene has CDR1 SEHNR and CDR2 FQNEAQ (reference sequence). This CDR3 comprises 18 residues. CDR3 DNA sequence: TGTGCCAGCAGCTCGCCGCTGAGGACAGGGGACATGTCAGATACGCAGTATTTT. Translated: CASSSPLRTGDMSDTQYF.